This TCR beta chain was recorded in a study of T cell responses to AZD1222 COVID-19 vaccine. Overall study: Some second doses came at about 4 weeks and others at about 12 weeks; these were pooled.

The data were produced by immunoSEQ multiplex PCR, yet TCRdb's version contains in-frame clones alone and is incomplete. The sample holds about 160,000 clones, 88% seen once. This clone was recorded a few times. The CDR3 length is 12 residues. Trimming took off 3 bases at V and 4 bases at J, with 5 bases between the two ends. This sequence joins TRBV12-3 or TRBV12-4 and TRBJ2-3; D unclear. The specimen was peripheral blood, collected on day 0 of AZD1222 vaccination. The receptor was isolated from an adult in good health. The CDR3 loop is CASSFQPDTQYF. The CDR3 nucleotides are TGTGCCAGCAGTTTCCAGCCAGATACGCAGTATTTT.